This T cell receptor beta chain was obtained from a study of neurological immune-mediated disorders. This clonotype was counted at least ten times. Antigen unknown. Study-wide results and limits: Among expanded clones, no CDR3 amino acid sequences were shared across subjects, a pattern suggesting private repertoires in all groups. HTLV-1-associated myelopathy led in TCR clonal expansion, while multiple sclerosis ranked lowest, below healthy controls. No link was found between any clinical or MRI feature and the multiple sclerosis repertoire cluster.

Per the germline V gene, CDR1 is SGHKS and CDR2 is YYEKEE (reference sequence). CDR3 length equals 13 residues. The V and J ends lost 3 bases and 13 bases respectively, with 19 bases between them. TCRdb reprocessed the 5' RACE reads with MiXCR, giving one entry per CDR3 protein. This table holds 25,000 to 35,000 distinct CDR3 sequences, less than 1.6% found once. The chain links TRBV5-5 to TRBJ1-1; D gene uncertain. Sequencing was done on a sample of PBMCs. The source is a woman in her 30s with multiple sclerosis. CDR3 region: CASSWGPVTELFF. DNA of the CDR3: TGTGCCAGCAGCTGGGGTCCGGTCACCGAGCTTTTCTTT.